Below, 13 T cell receptor beta chains from the same sample are listed, as sequenced in a study of blood T cell repertoires in COVID-19. Here immunoSEQ multiplex PCR was the method, and the copy in TCRdb shows in-frame clones only, minus some. The sample contains about 30,000 clones, roughly two thirds of which appear only once. The sample was peripheral blood. Source of these receptors: a human donor in a cohort sampled during active COVID-19.

This clone was counted between two and nine times. The chain recombines TRBV5-1 with TRBJ1-1; D call uncertain. Per germline, CDR1 SGHRS and CDR2 YFSETQ. V lost 4 bases and J lost 4, with 11 bases in between. The CDR3 is 13 residues long. CDR3 amino acids: CASSQSPGTEAFF. CDR3 in DNA: TGCGCCAGCAGCCAGTCTCCAGGCACTGAAGCTTTCTTT.

The V gene is TRBV27, the J gene TRBJ2-1, with 7 bases aligning to TRBD2. The CDR3 spans 22 residues. V shed 0 bases and J 0 bases; nucleotides not matched to a gene: 20. Germline lookup yields CDR1 MNHEY and CDR2 SMNVEV (reference sequence). The CDR3 sequence: CASSLSLTLAEVLPSSYNEQFF. For the CDR3, the DNA is TGTGCCAGCAGTTTATCGCTTACTCTAGCGGAGGTCCTCCCTAGCTCCTACAATGAGCAGTTCTTC.

The chain carries TRBV7-2 and TRBJ2-3, with a weak D call TRBD2 (6 bases). V was trimmed by 5 bases and J by 2 bases, leaving 11 bases between them. This CDR3 has 14 amino acids. Germline V gene data show CDR1 as SGHTA and CDR2 as FQGNSA. CDR3 residues: CASSPGLYTDTQYF. The CDR3 DNA reads as TGTGCCAGCAGCCCTGGACTATACACAGATACGCAGTATTTT.

The rearrangement uses TRBV7-9 and TRBJ1-2; D is undetermined. The CDR3 totals 13 residues. Germline CDR1 and CDR2: SEHNR and FQNEAQ (reference sequence). V was pared by 5 bases and J by 7 bases, with 14 bases between. The CDR3, as DNA: TGTGCCAGCAGCATAGGGCCACAATCTGGCTACACCTTC. Translated: CASSIGPQSGYTF.

This clone appeared a few times. The chain links TRBV7-9 to TRBJ2-7, with 9 bases matching TRBD1. The CDR3 consists of 14 residues. V dropped 4 bases and J dropped 7; count of bases not matched to a gene: 8. The germline CDR1 and CDR2 sequences are SEHNR and FQNEAQ (reference sequence). The CDR3 region has the DNA TGTGCCAGCAGCTCCAACAGGGGGCAGGTGGAGCAGTACTTC. Protein: CASSSNRGQVEQYF.

The gene calls are TRBV7-9 and TRBJ1-2; the match to TRBD1 covers 10 bases. The CDR3 spans 14 residues. Germline V gives CDR1 SEHNR, CDR2 FQNEAQ (reference sequence). The junction had 7 bases not matched to a gene; V was cut back by 4 bases and J by 8 bases. The CDR3 reads CASSSDRGRGGYTF. CDR3 bases: TGTGCCAGCAGCTCCGACAGGGGGCGCGGGGGCTACACCTTC.

V gene TRBV5-4 combines with J gene TRBJ2-2, with TRBD1 as a possible D gene (6 bases). V lost 1 base, J lost 5 bases, and 12 bases lay in between. This CDR3 comprises 15 residues. CDR1 SGHNT and CDR2 YYREEE come from the germline V gene (reference sequence). CDR3 nucleotides: TGTGCCAGCAGCTTGATACAGGGTAGTACCGGGGAGCTGTTTTTT. It yields the protein CASSLIQGSTGELFF.

CDR3 residues: CASSLTGTAQETQYF. The CDR3 DNA follows: TGTGCCAGCTCCTTAACCGGGACAGCTCAAGAGACCCAGTACTTC. The chain employs TRBV27 and TRBJ2-5; 7 nucleotides line up with TRBD1. This CDR3 region has 15 residues. CDR1 is MNHEY and CDR2 is SMNVEV in the germline V gene (reference sequence). With 8 bases clipped from V and 2 bases from J, the junction kept 11 bases outside the gene matches.

This clone has just a few counts. The chain employs TRBV2 and TRBJ1-1; 10 bases are shared with TRBD1. V lost 5 bases and J lost 5; bases outside the gene matches: 8. This CDR3 region has 15 residues. Looked up from germline, CDR1 is SNHLY and CDR2 is FYNNEI. CDR3 amino acids: CASSLGDRGLTEAFF. The CDR3 region has the DNA TGTGCCAGCAGTTTAGGGGACAGGGGATTGACTGAAGCTTTCTTT.

The chain is built from TRBV5-4 and TRBJ1-1; D may be TRBD1 (6 bases). There are 13 residues in the CDR3. V lost 6 bases, J lost 4 bases, and 13 bases lay in between. Germline CDR1 is SGHNT and CDR2 is YYREEE (reference sequence). The CDR3 loop is CASTSTRGTEAFF. CDR3 DNA sequence: TGTGCCAGCACCTCTACCAGGGGCACTGAAGCTTTCTTT.

The chain combines TRBV6-2 or TRBV6-3 with TRBJ1-2; the D gene is possibly TRBD1 (5 bases). The CDR3 extends over 14 amino acids. Per germline, CDR1 MNHEY and CDR2 SVGEGT. Between the trimmed V and J ends, which lost 4 bases and 6 bases, there was a span of 15 bases. The CDR3 sequence is CASSSGDWGNGYTF. CDR3 coding DNA: TGTGCCAGCAGTTCGGGGGATTGGGGGAATGGCTACACCTTC.

The V gene is TRBV5-1, the J gene TRBJ2-2, with 9 nucleotides matching TRBD1. V lost 0 bases to trimming and J lost 5 bases; unmatched junction nucleotides: 2. The germline V gene encodes CDR1 SGHRS and CDR2 YFSETQ. This CDR3 comprises 15 residues. The CDR3 reads CASSLAGQGTGELFF. CDR3 sequence (DNA): TGCGCCAGCAGCTTGGCCGGACAGGGGACCGGGGAGCTGTTTTTT.

This chain links TRBV2 with TRBJ2-1; TRBD2 agrees at 8 bases. This CDR3 is 15 amino acids long. Germline CDR1 reads SNHLY; CDR2 reads FYNNEI. J gave up 4 bases and V 2 bases, and 4 bases lay outside the gene matches. The CDR3 here is CASSERSGVYNEQFF. The CDR3 region has the DNA TGTGCCAGCAGTGAACGTAGCGGGGTTTACAATGAGCAGTTCTTC.